This record covers a single T cell receptor beta chain. Study processing details: Amplified reference gene primers provided the basis for estimating nucleated cell counts. Clones were sequenced by immunoSEQ multiplex PCR, and TCRdb holds only the in-frame ones, with some missing. That table is the source of V, J and clone size, and D and trimming were worked out from the DNA. The sample has about 140,000 clones, 70% to 85% seen once. These data originate in a study of blood T cell repertoires in COVID-19. Background on the study: T cells, B-cell-depleted T cells, or PBMCs supplied cDNA or gDNA.

The V end was cut by 0 bases, the J end by 11 bases, with 16 bases between. There are 13 residues in the CDR3. CDR1 is GTSNPN and CDR2 is SVGIG in the germline V gene (reference sequence). The clonotype was recovered from a man in his sixties with active or convalescent COVID-19. The sequencing sample was made of peripheral blood. V gene TRBV30 combines with J gene TRBJ1-2; possible D gene TRBD1, 6 bases. This CDR3 reads CAWSVQRGAQYTF. The DNA of the CDR3 is TGTGCCTGGAGTGTACAACGGGGGGCCCAATACACCTTC.